The subject of this entry is one T cell receptor (beta chain). Its antigen target is currently unknown. No per-base quality is available; no much larger clone lies one base away. Other DNA sequences in this sample translate to the same CDR3. The entry originates in a study of OX40 agonist ivuxolimab in advanced cancers. Looking at the study overall: Ivuxolimab, which targeted the costimulatory receptor OX40 (CD134), was an agonistic, fully human IgG2 monoclonal antibody. Intravenous ivuxolimab was administered to patients every 2 weeks at six dose levels: 0.01, 0.1, 0.3, 1.5, 3 and 10 mg/kg. Among the roughly 54 dose-escalation patients, roughly 20 had hepatocellular carcinoma, approximately 15 melanoma, 9 renal cell carcinoma and 9 head and neck cancer. A male proportion of about 79% and a mean age of around 60 years, ranging from about 23 to 90, were recorded for the dose-escalation cohort. Prior anti-PD-1, anti-PD-L1 or anti-CTLA-4 therapy was permitted, and 40% of dose-escalation patients had received checkpoint inhibitors. Partial responses occurred in three dose-escalation patients, of whom one had hepatocellular carcinoma and two had cutaneous melanoma. The purpose of peripheral TCRbeta sequencing was to test whether ivuxolimab changed TCR sequence diversity and led to clonal T-cell expansion. The monotherapy dose-escalation portion (N of about 50 patients) of the phase I ivuxolimab trial is reported in the paper. The full study reports these points: After ivuxolimab, CD8+ T cells had more expanded clones than CD4+ T cells on average. Partial responders in the 0.1-3.0 mg/kg groups had among the lowest normalized peripheral clonal expansion, especially among CD8+ T cells. At doses of 0.1 to 3.0 mg/kg, clonal expansion of both CD4+ and CD8+ T cells in blood was seen between baseline and week 6. Which antigens the clonally expanded peripheral T cells were specific for was not determined. Low levels of normalized T-cell clonal expansion were also shown by some nonresponding patients.

The trial excluded patients who had a history of autoimmune disease or who were on systemic immunosuppression. Peripheral blood for TCR sequencing was drawn from every dose cohort at baseline, at cycle 4 day 1 and at cycle 7 day 1. The samples were drawn from a first-in-human, open-label, multicenter phase I dose-escalation trial of ivuxolimab. Adults with locally advanced or metastatic melanoma, renal cell carcinoma, hepatocellular carcinoma or head and neck squamous cell carcinoma were enrolled in the trial. CD4+ and CD8+ T cells were sorted separately from peripheral blood before TCR sequencing. Genomic DNA was isolated from the sorted cells so that the TCRbeta CDR3 region could be sequenced. The immunoSEQ Assay was used to sequence the TCRbeta CDR3 regions. Here the immuneACCESS table is served through TCRdb, limited to in-frame sequences with V and J called. Missing clones are a known gap in these copies; in checked studies unresolved V genes cover under half, and the rest lacks a known reason. The sample table holds roughly 60,000 clones, of which around 84% were seen once. About 4.7% of the sample belongs to the ten largest clones.

The material sequenced was CD4+ or CD8+ T cells sorted from blood, taken in a trial of the OX40 agonist ivuxolimab. The clonotype was recovered from an adult with an advanced solid tumor such as melanoma, head and neck, liver or kidney cancer.

Here is the DNA: TGTGCCAGCAGCTCCTACAGGGGGAACACTGAAGCTTTCTTT. It specifies CASSSYRGNTEAFF. The sequence joins TRBV11-2 to TRBJ1-1; 7 nucleotides in the junction match TRBD1. From its cysteine to its phenylalanine, the CDR3 spans 14 amino acids. Just CDR3 DNA is preserved here, 42 bases in frame from base 1. Trimming removed 4 bases from V and 1 base from J; the gene matches leave 3 bases unexplained. Via the germline V gene, CDR1 is SGHAT and CDR2 FQNNGV.